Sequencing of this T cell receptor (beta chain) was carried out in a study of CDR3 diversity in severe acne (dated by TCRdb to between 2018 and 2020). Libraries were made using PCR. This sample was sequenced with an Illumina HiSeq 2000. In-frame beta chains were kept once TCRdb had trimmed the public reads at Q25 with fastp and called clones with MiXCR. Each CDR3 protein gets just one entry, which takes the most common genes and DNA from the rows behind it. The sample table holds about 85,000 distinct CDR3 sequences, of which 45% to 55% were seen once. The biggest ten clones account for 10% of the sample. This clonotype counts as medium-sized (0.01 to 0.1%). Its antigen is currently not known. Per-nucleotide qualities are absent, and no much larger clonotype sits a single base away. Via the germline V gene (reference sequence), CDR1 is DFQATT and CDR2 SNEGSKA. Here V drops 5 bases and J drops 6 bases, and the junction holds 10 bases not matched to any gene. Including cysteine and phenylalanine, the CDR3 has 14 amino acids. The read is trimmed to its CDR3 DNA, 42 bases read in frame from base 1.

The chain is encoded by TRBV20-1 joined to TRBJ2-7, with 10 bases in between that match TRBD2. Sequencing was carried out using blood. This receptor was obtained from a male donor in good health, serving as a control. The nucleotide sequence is TGCAGTGCTTCCCGGACTAGCGGAGTAAGCGAGCAGTACTTC. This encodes CSASRTSGVSEQYF.